One and the same sample provided the 32 T cell receptor beta chains below, sequenced in a study of T cells in Graves' hyperthyroidism and ophthalmopathy. Amplification targeted TCR beta CDR3 regions from RNA transcripts. The TCR CDR3 was amplified in a first-round RT-PCR using the HTBI primer set. MiXCR was run by TCRdb on the multiplex PCR reads, yielding one entry per CDR3 protein. This table holds roughly 640,000 distinct CDR3 sequences, about 16% found once. The sequenced sample consisted of blood. Source of these receptors: a woman aged 40 to 50 with Graves' ophthalmopathy.

This chain links TRBV3-1 with TRBJ2-2; either TRBD1 or TRBD2 may supply D (5 bases each). Germline CDR1 and CDR2: LGHDT and YNNKEL (reference sequence). V gave up 4 bases and J gave up 4 bases, with 10 bases separating them. The CDR3 length is 14 residues. CDR3 region: CASSLGLATGELFF. The DNA of the CDR3 is TGTGCCAGCAGCCTGGGGCTAGCCACCGGGGAGCTGTTTTTT.

This clonotype was seen a handful of times. The chain recombines TRBV20-1 with TRBJ2-1, with 11 positions matching TRBD2. From germline, CDR1 is DFQATT and CDR2 SNEGSKA (reference sequence). J lost 4 bases, V lost 2 bases, and 4 bases had no gene match. The CDR3 extends over 15 amino acids. The CDR3 loop reads CSARTSGGDYNEQFF. CDR3 DNA: TGCAGTGCTAGAACTAGCGGGGGAGATTACAATGAGCAGTTCTTC.

This clonotype was picked up many times. The chain combines TRBV27 with TRBJ2-7; TRBD1 aligns across 7 bases. CDR1 is MNHEY and CDR2 is SMNVEV in the germline V gene (reference sequence). The ends lost 2 bases at V and 4 bases at J; junction bases unmatched: 17. This CDR3 comprises 18 residues. The CDR3 coding sequence is TGTGCCAGCAGTTTAGATTCCCCGGTGACAGGGCGGCCTTACGAGCAGTACTTC. It codes for CASSLDSPVTGRPYEQYF.

This clonotype was observed a few times. The chain links TRBV2 to TRBJ1-4; 7 bases agree with TRBD1. The junction had 2 bases not matched to a gene; V was cut back by 4 bases and J by 3 bases. CDR3 length: 14 residues. CDR1 is SNHLY and CDR2 is FYNNEI in the germline V gene. In nucleotides, the CDR3 is TGTGCCAGCAGTGGGGGACAGTCTAATGAAAAACTGTTTTTT. Residues: CASSGGQSNEKLFF.

The sample holds a few counts of this clonotype. This rearrangement joins TRBV12-3 or TRBV12-4 to TRBJ1-5; D unresolved. The CDR3 has 14 residues. Trimming removed 3 bases from V and 1 base from J, with 7 bases in between. In DNA, the CDR3 is TGTGCCAGCAGTTTTCTTTCGAGCAATCAGCCCCAGCATTTT. It codes for CASSFLSSNQPQHF.

Only a few counts were recorded for this clonotype. This chain links TRBV7-9 with TRBJ1-2, with D hard to call. The CDR3 length is 13 residues. Trimming pared 1 base from V and 8 bases from J, leaving 11 bases between. The germline CDR1 and CDR2 sequences are SEHNR and FQNEAQ (reference sequence). The CDR3 reads CASSLVQAQGYTF. DNA of the CDR3: TGTGCCAGCAGCTTAGTACAAGCCCAGGGCTACACCTTC.

This chain uses TRBV7-3 with TRBJ2-6; 8 positions agree with TRBD1. Germline V gene lookup returns CDR1 SGHTA and CDR2 FQGTGA. The ends lost 5 bases at V and 0 bases at J; junction bases unmatched: 12. CDR3 length: 19 amino acids. CDR3 sequence: CASSTAATGANSGANVLTF. Written as DNA, the CDR3 is TGTGCCAGCAGCACCGCGGCGACAGGGGCCAACTCTGGGGCCAACGTCCTGACTTTC.

The V and J genes are TRBV4-1 and TRBJ1-3; 10 bases are shared with TRBD1. The germline gives CDR1 MGHRA, CDR2 YSYEKL. V dropped 4 bases and J dropped 2; count of bases not matched to a gene: 2. This CDR3 region has 15 residues. CDR3 region: CASSLGTGAGNTIYF. CDR3 sequence (DNA): TGCGCCAGCAGCCTGGGGACAGGGGCTGGAAACACCATATATTTT.

The sample holds many counts of this clonotype. This chain links TRBV6-1 with TRBJ2-7; 7 bases are shared with TRBD2. The trim removed 6 bases at V and 3 bases at J, leaving 5 bases unmatched. Per germline, CDR1 MNHNS and CDR2 SASEGT. The CDR3 has 13 residues. The CDR3 is CASRGGIDYEQYF. The CDR3 DNA is TGTGCCAGCAGGGGGGGGATCGACTACGAGCAGTACTTC.

This clonotype has only a few counts. The gene calls are TRBV12-3 or TRBV12-4 and TRBJ2-5; 15 nucleotides line up with TRBD2. The CDR3 is 16 amino acids. After removal of 3 bases from V and 5 bases from J, the junction contained 4 bases not matched to a gene. As DNA, the CDR3 is TGTGCCAGCAGTTTCGGACTAGCGGGAGGGAGGGAGACCCAGTACTTC. Translating gives CASSFGLAGGRETQYF.

This clonotype was recorded at least ten times. The chain carries TRBV28 and TRBJ2-7, with no clear D. Germline V gene data show CDR1 as MDHEN and CDR2 as SYDVKM. Trimming stripped 7 bases from V and 5 bases from J, with 18 bases between. The CDR3 is 14 residues long. CDR3 loop: CASKGRKGRDEQYF. DNA of the CDR3: TGTGCCAGCAAAGGGCGGAAGGGAAGGGACGAGCAGTACTTC.

The gene calls are TRBV11-2 and TRBJ2-5; perhaps TRBD1 as D (5 bases). The ends were cut back, 0 bases at V and 13 bases at J, with 12 bases in the middle. Germline CDR1 reads SGHAT; CDR2 reads FQNNGV. CDR3 size: 12 residues. This CDR3 reads CASSLDSARVYF. As DNA, the CDR3 is TGTGCCAGCAGCTTAGATTCGGCCAGGGTGTACTTC.

In its sample, this clonotype was seen many times. CDR3 protein: CASSLGDRVSLHF. In nucleotides, the CDR3 is TGTGCCAGCAGCTTAGGGGACAGGGTATCCCTCCACTTT. V usage is TRBV7-8 and J usage is TRBJ1-6; 9 nucleotides match TRBD1. Per germline, CDR1 SGHVS and CDR2 FQNEAQ. The CDR3 is 13 amino acids. J lost 14 bases, V lost 1 base, and 3 bases had no gene match.

This clonotype was detected a few times. The V and J genes are TRBV7-9 and TRBJ1-4; the D is unclear. Deletions cut 5 bases from V and 4 bases from J, with 5 bases between. CDR1 SEHNR and CDR2 FQNEAQ come from the germline V gene (reference sequence). This CDR3 spans 12 amino acids. In DNA, the CDR3 is TGTGCCAGCAGCGAGGGTAATGAAAAACTGTTTTTT. Protein sequence: CASSEGNEKLFF. The whole variable domain, filled in from reference TRBV7-9 and TRBJ1-4, reads DTGVSQNPRHKITKRGQNVTFRCDPISEHNRLYWYRQTLGQGPEFLTYFQNEAQLEKSRLLSDRFSAERPKGSFSTLEIQRTEQGDSAMYLCASSEGNEKLFFGSGTQLSVL.

In its sample, this clonotype was seen many times. The V gene is TRBV5-1, the J gene TRBJ1-4, with 8 bases matching TRBD1. V gave up 2 bases and J gave up 5 bases; unmatched junction bases: 2. The CDR3 has 14 amino acids. Germline V CDR1 and CDR2: SGHRS, YFSETQ. The CDR3 coding sequence is TGCGCCAGCAGCTTCACAGGGGGAAATGAAAAACTGTTTTTT. This translates into CASSFTGGNEKLFF.

This rearrangement joins TRBV6-1 to TRBJ2-5, with TRBD2 identical over 13 bases. Trimming removed 7 bases from V and 5 bases from J; junction bases left unmatched: 10. The germline CDR1 and CDR2 sequences are MNHNS and SASEGT. This CDR3 spans 16 amino acids. This CDR3 is CASTLAGGRGGETQYF. In DNA form, the CDR3 reads TGTGCCAGCACACTAGCGGGGGGGCGCGGCGGGGAGACCCAGTACTTC.

The sample holds many counts of this clonotype. V gene TRBV12-5 combines with J gene TRBJ2-3; 12 nucleotides line up with TRBD2. Germline V CDR1 and CDR2: LGHNT, FRNRAP. The junction had 7 bases not matched to a gene; V was cut back by 3 bases and J by 0 bases. The CDR3 spans 18 residues. DNA for the CDR3: TGTGCTAGTGGTTTCACGGTGACTAGCGGGAGTAGCACAGATACGCAGTATTTT. Translation: CASGFTVTSGSSTDTQYF.

The V call is TRBV19, the J call TRBJ1-2; D is unclear. V lost 8 bases and J lost 8, with 24 bases in between. Germline CDR1 and CDR2: LNHDA and SQIVND (reference sequence). CDR3 size: 15 residues. The CDR3 DNA reads TGTGCCAGTTACGAGTCAAGGGCCGGTCTTTTCGGCTACACCTTC. It is translated as CASYESRAGLFGYTF.

The chain employs TRBV9 and TRBJ1-4, with a weak D call TRBD1 (6 bases). CDR3 length: 15 amino acids. Germline V CDR1 and CDR2: SGDLS, YYNGEE. Trimming removed 3 bases at V and 5 bases at J, with 14 bases between. The CDR3 protein is CASSARDNRNEKLFF. CDR3 DNA sequence: TGTGCCAGCAGCGCCCGGGACAACAGAAATGAAAAACTGTTTTTT.

This clonotype showed up just a few times. The chain has TRBV6-1 and TRBJ2-1; either TRBD1 or TRBD2 may supply D (7 bases each). Germline V gives CDR1 MNHNS, CDR2 SASEGT. The CDR3 loop spans 15 amino acids. V shed 2 bases and J shed 10 bases, with 18 bases lying between them. CDR3 amino acids: CASSEWREGAWEQFF. Written as DNA, the CDR3 is TGTGCCAGCAGTGAATGGAGGGAGGGGGCTTGGGAGCAGTTCTTC.

This clonotype was seen only a few times. The rearrangement links TRBV6-1 to TRBJ2-5, with D maybe TRBD2 (7 bases). V lost 6 bases and J 10 bases, leaving 30 bases between the germline ends. Germline values: CDR1 MNHNS, CDR2 SASEGT. CDR3 length equals 17 residues. The CDR3 nucleotides read TGTGCCAGCAGCCCCGCAGCGCTAGCGGCTGCGGAGGGGGGCCAGTACTTC. This encodes CASSPAALAAAEGGQYF.

This clonotype has ten or more counts. The chain carries TRBV27 and TRBJ2-3; 8 nucleotides agree with TRBD2. Germline V gene sequence: CDR1 MNHEY, CDR2 SMNVEV (reference sequence). The trim removed 6 bases at V and 0 bases at J, leaving 2 bases unmatched. This CDR3 has 14 amino acids. The CDR3 coding sequence is TGTGCCAGCAGACTAGCGGCTAGCACAGATACGCAGTATTTT. It specifies CASRLAASTDTQYF.

This clonotype showed up many times. The chain combines TRBV27 with TRBJ2-7; TRBD1 aligns across 8 bases. V gave up 8 bases and J gave up 9 bases; unmatched junction bases: 6. Germline V gives CDR1 MNHEY, CDR2 SMNVEV (reference sequence). CDR3 length equals 11 residues. Here the CDR3 reads CASGQGHGQYF. The CDR3 DNA sequence: TGTGCCAGCGGACAGGGCCACGGGCAGTACTTC.

This clonotype showed up many times. The chain employs TRBV28 and TRBJ1-6, with D unclear. V lost 6 bases and J 0 bases, leaving 6 bases between the germline ends. The CDR3 consists of 14 residues. CDR1 MDHEN and CDR2 SYDVKM come from the germline V gene. The CDR3, as DNA: TGTGCCAGCAGCCTCAGCTCCTATAATTCACCCCTCCACTTT. Translating gives CASSLSSYNSPLHF.

This clonotype occurred many times. The V and J genes are TRBV2 and TRBJ2-1, with D tentatively TRBD1 or TRBD2 (5 bases each). Trimming took off 6 bases at V and 9 bases at J, with 15 bases between the two ends. Germline values: CDR1 SNHLY, CDR2 FYNNEI. The CDR3 is 13 residues long. The CDR3 DNA is TGTGCCAGCAGGACGGGACCGAGTGGTGAGCAGTTCTTC. This gives the protein CASRTGPSGEQFF.

A remark on this clonotype: It may be a read error: a sequence one base away is much more abundant. The chain combines TRBV7-9 with TRBJ1-5; D is uncertain. This CDR3 spans 14 amino acids. Germline CDR1 and CDR2: SEHNR and FQNEAQ (reference sequence). The ends were cut back, 5 bases at V and 4 bases at J, with 12 bases in the middle. CDR3 region: CASSEEAKNQPQHF. Written as DNA, the CDR3 is TGTGCCAGCAGCGAAGAGGCAAAAAATCAGCCCCAGCATTTT.

The chain uses TRBV24-1 and TRBJ2-3; 8 nucleotides match TRBD2. The V segment lost 3 bases and the J segment 6 bases; nucleotides outside the gene matches: 7. The CDR3 spans 15 residues. Germline V gene lookup returns CDR1 KGHDR and CDR2 SFDVKD. CDR3 bases: TGTGCCACCAGTGATCCGGGGACTAGAACGGATACGCAGTATTTT. Translated: CATSDPGTRTDTQYF.

Here the CDR3 DNA reads TGTGCCAGCAGCCCGGGGGACAGGGCGGGCGTCGGCTATGGCTACACCTTC. The encoded protein is CASSPGDRAGVGYGYTF. The chain links TRBV4-2 to TRBJ1-2, with 9 bases aligning to TRBD1. V dropped 4 bases and J dropped 4; count of bases not matched to a gene: 13. Germline CDR1 and CDR2: LGHNA and YNFKEQ. This CDR3 region has 17 residues.

DNA for the CDR3: TGCAGTGCGCCCCCAGGGGGCGGCAATGAGCAGTTCTTC. Translation: CSAPPGGGNEQFF. The chain joins TRBV20-1 to TRBJ2-1; TRBD1 agrees at 8 bases. The junction had 7 bases not matched to a gene; V was cut back by 6 bases and J by 6 bases. This CDR3 has 13 residues. The germline V gene has CDR1 DFQATT and CDR2 SNEGSKA (reference sequence).

The gene calls are TRBV6-8 and TRBJ2-2, with D possibly TRBD2 on 5 matching bases. Looked up from germline, CDR1 is MNHGY and CDR2 is SAAAGT. This CDR3 is 14 amino acids long. The V end was cut by 4 bases, the J end by 6 bases, with 12 bases between. The CDR3 spells CASSCPDGAGELFF. CDR3 in DNA: TGTGCCAGCAGTTGTCCGGACGGGGCCGGGGAGCTGTTTTTT.

The chain recombines TRBV7-9 with TRBJ1-2, with 9 bases aligning to TRBD1. The germline gives CDR1 SEHNR, CDR2 FQNEAQ (reference sequence). This CDR3 is 17 amino acids long. V was clipped by 5 bases and J by 4 bases; unmatched bases: 14. The CDR3 sequence: CASSLSGKQGARYGYTF. CDR3 nucleotide sequence: TGTGCCAGCAGCCTGAGCGGAAAACAGGGGGCTCGCTATGGCTACACCTTC.

V and J are TRBV20-1 and TRBJ1-4, with TRBD1 identical over 7 bases. The germline V gene has CDR1 DFQATT and CDR2 SNEGSKA (reference sequence). V lost 3 bases and J lost 4; bases outside the gene matches: 5. The length of the CDR3 is 14 residues. DNA of the CDR3: TGCAGTGCTAGGGGACAGAAATATAATGAAAAACTGTTTTTT. This encodes CSARGQKYNEKLFF.